This T cell receptor (beta chain) derives from a study of beta chain features in type 1 diabetes. Findings of the study overall: Among patients with Type 1 diabetes, TCRB CDR3s were moderately but significantly shorter in every one of the four CD4+ subsets.

CDR3 length: 16 amino acids. The V and J ends lost 1 base and 7 bases respectively, with 14 bases between them. The germline V gene has CDR1 MDHEN and CDR2 SYDVKM. TCRB transcripts that were expressed got sequenced, as all of the isolated RNA had been reverse transcribed. Generated by immunoSEQ multiplex PCR, the TCRdb table keeps only in-frame clones and is missing some. The sample carries approximately 240,000 clones, about a sixth recorded once. As concerns this clone: What it binds is not known.

V is TRBV28 and J is TRBJ2-6; D might be TRBD1 (6 bases). The sequence was collected from a man aged 30-40 years with type 1 diabetes. Sequenced material: naive CD4+ T cells from blood. The chain's CDR3 is CASSLSGHPGANVLTF. The CDR3 DNA sequence: TGTGCCAGCAGTTTATCGGGACACCCCGGAGCCAACGTCCTGACTTTC.